The 23 T cell receptor beta chains below all came from one sample that was sequenced in a study of T cell changes during pregnancy in multiple sclerosis. The repertoire was sequenced with immunoSEQ multiplex PCR; TCRdb's copy has only in-frame clones and lacks some. The table lists 130,000 or so clones, about 93% of them singletons, with approximately 6.3% in the top ten. The sample here was peripheral blood, taken before pregnancy. The receptor set was obtained from a female donor with multiple sclerosis, enrolled in a pregnancy study.

The genes are TRBV5-1 and TRBJ1-1; the match to TRBD1 covers 10 bases. The length of the CDR3 is 14 residues. J lost 9 bases, V lost 4 bases, and 9 bases had no gene match. In germline, CDR1 is SGHRS, CDR2 YFSETQ. CDR3: CASSIRDRGGQAFF. In DNA, the CDR3 is TGCGCCAGCAGCATACGGGACAGGGGTGGCCAAGCTTTCTTT.

V usage is TRBV5-1 and J usage is TRBJ2-6; 9 positions agree with TRBD1. Germline V gene data show CDR1 as SGHRS and CDR2 as YFSETQ. This CDR3 comprises 17 residues. The ends lost 6 bases at V and 2 bases at J; junction bases unmatched: 9. The CDR3 spells CASTALDRGTGANVLTF. DNA of the CDR3: TGCGCCAGCACTGCGCTTGACAGGGGGACTGGGGCCAACGTCCTGACTTTC.

The rearrangement joins TRBV7-9 to TRBJ1-1; D uncertain. V lost 0 bases to trimming and J lost 7 bases, with 12 bases between them. The CDR3 is 14 residues long. Germline values: CDR1 SEHNR, CDR2 FQNEAQ (reference sequence). CDR3 DNA: TGTGCCAGCAGCTTAGCGCGTGGACGGGATGAAGCTTTCTTT. Amino acid sequence: CASSLARGRDEAFF.

The rearrangement links TRBV18 to TRBJ2-1; 10 bases line up with TRBD2. The CDR3 runs to 15 residues. The V segment lost 0 bases and the J segment 6 bases; nucleotides outside the gene matches: 2. Germline V gene sequence: CDR1 KGHSH, CDR2 LQKENI. The chain's CDR3 is CASSPPGLAANEQFF. DNA for the CDR3: TGTGCCAGCTCACCACCCGGACTAGCGGCCAATGAGCAGTTCTTC.

The chain joins TRBV5-1 to TRBJ2-2, with 8 bases lining up with TRBD2. The CDR3 extends over 15 amino acids. The V gene's germline CDR1 is SGHRS and CDR2 YFSETQ. The ends lost 4 bases at V and 3 bases at J; junction bases unmatched: 5. The CDR3 protein is CASSGREGYTGELFF. CDR3 DNA sequence: TGCGCCAGCAGCGGACGGGAGGGGTACACCGGGGAGCTGTTTTTT.

CDR3 in amino acids: CASSTGLDGETQYF. DNA of the CDR3: TGTGCCAGTAGTACGGGACTAGATGGGGAGACCCAGTACTTC. The rearrangement links TRBV19 to TRBJ2-5; 8 bases map to TRBD2. CDR3 length: 14 residues. J lost 5 bases, V lost 4 bases, and 6 bases had no gene match. The germline V gene has CDR1 LNHDA and CDR2 SQIVND (reference sequence).

V usage is TRBV2 and J usage is TRBJ1-2; no reliable D call. CDR3 length: 15 residues. Germline values: CDR1 SNHLY, CDR2 FYNNEI. V lost 6 bases and J 6 bases, leaving 20 bases between the germline ends. CDR3 region: CASSPKQFPSNGYTF. For the CDR3, the DNA is TGTGCCAGCAGCCCCAAACAGTTCCCATCGAATGGCTACACCTTC.

This rearrangement joins TRBV2 to TRBJ2-1, with TRBD1 matching 7 bases. The CDR3 is made up of 14 amino acids. CDR1 is SNHLY, CDR2 FYNNEI, per germline. V shed 6 bases and J 2 bases; nucleotides not matched to a gene: 4. The CDR3 nucleotides are TGTGCCAGCAGACCCGACAGGGCCTACAATGAGCAGTTCTTC. Translating gives CASRPDRAYNEQFF.

The gene calls are TRBV5-4 and TRBJ2-1, with D possibly TRBD2 on 6 matching bases. The CDR3 runs 15 residues. CDR1 SGHNT and CDR2 YYREEE come from the germline V gene (reference sequence). With 5 bases removed from V and 1 base from J, the gap between germline ends came to 13 bases. In DNA form, the CDR3 reads TGTGCCAGCAGTCCGGGACTCCCATCCTACAATGAGCAGTTCTTC. Translated, it gives CASSPGLPSYNEQFF.

The rearrangement joins TRBV5-6 to TRBJ1-1; TRBD1 aligns across 7 bases. The trim removed 4 bases at V and 1 base at J, leaving 13 bases unmatched. CDR3 length equals 17 residues. Per germline, CDR1 SGHDT and CDR2 YYEEEE. The CDR3 coding sequence is TGTGCCAGCAGCAAGAGTCCCGGGACAGAGACGAACACTGAAGCTTTCTTT. This sequence encodes CASSKSPGTETNTEAFF.

The genes are TRBV19 and TRBJ1-4; D perhaps matches TRBD1 (6 bases). Trimming cost V 7 bases and J 6 bases, with 18 bases left between them. The CDR3 is 15 residues long. Germline CDR1 reads LNHDA; CDR2 reads SQIVND (reference sequence). CDR3 in amino acids: CASKNSEGVHEKLFF. CDR3 nucleotide sequence: TGTGCCAGTAAAAACTCTGAGGGGGTACATGAAAAACTGTTTTTT.

This chain joins TRBV27 and TRBJ2-1; TRBD2 might be the D (6 bases). Trimming cost V 2 bases and J 4 bases, with 9 bases left between them. CDR1 is MNHEY and CDR2 is SMNVEV in the germline V gene (reference sequence). CDR3 length equals 14 residues. The CDR3 coding sequence is TGTGCCAGCAGTTTACGGGAGTCGTACAATGAGCAGTTCTTC. Its protein product is CASSLRESYNEQFF.

The chain uses TRBV4-1 and TRBJ2-7, with 8 bases that match TRBD2. The CDR3 totals 15 residues. After removal of 4 bases from V and 3 bases from J, the junction contained 8 bases not matched to a gene. Germline V CDR1 and CDR2: MGHRA, YSYEKL. The CDR3 DNA reads as TGCGCCAGCAGCCTCCGGACTAGCCAGGTCTACGAGCAGTACTTC. Its translation is CASSLRTSQVYEQYF.

The chain employs TRBV5-1 and TRBJ1-1, with a possible D match to TRBD1 (6 bases). Germline V CDR1 and CDR2: SGHRS, YFSETQ. V was clipped by 0 bases and J by 7 bases, with 19 bases between them. CDR3 length equals 16 residues. The CDR3 reads CASSLGGGFSGGEAFF. DNA for the CDR3: TGCGCCAGCAGCTTGGGAGGGGGATTCAGTGGGGGTGAAGCTTTCTTT.

The CDR3 loop is CASSSRQGDVLTF. Here the CDR3 DNA reads TGTGCCAGCAGCTCTAGACAGGGGGACGTCCTGACTTTC. The chain couples TRBV5-5 to TRBJ2-6, with 9 bases that match TRBD1. Looked up from germline, CDR1 is SGHKS and CDR2 is YYEKEE (reference sequence). Unmatched junction bases numbered 3, after V lost 3 bases and J lost 11 bases. The CDR3 loop spans 13 amino acids.

The chain has TRBV4-1 and TRBJ2-1; TRBD2 matches 8 bases. There are 21 residues in the CDR3. Germline CDR1 is MGHRA and CDR2 is YSYEKL. V lost 0 bases to trimming and J lost 0 bases; unmatched junction nucleotides: 16. DNA of the CDR3: TGCGCCAGCAGCCAAGATTACGGGGGGGGACTTGTCCAGGACTCCTACAATGAGCAGTTCTTC. The encoded protein is CASSQDYGGGLVQDSYNEQFF.

The chain uses TRBV2 and TRBJ2-7; 9 bases are a match to TRBD1. The V gene's germline CDR1 is SNHLY and CDR2 FYNNEI. This CDR3 has 12 residues. V was clipped by 8 bases and J by 6 bases; unmatched bases: 5. CDR3 nucleotides: TGTGCCAGCTGGGACAGGGAAAGCGAGCAGTACTTC. Translated, it gives CASWDRESEQYF.

The chain recombines TRBV6-5 with TRBJ2-7, with 12 nucleotides matching TRBD1. Germline lookup yields CDR1 MNHEY and CDR2 SVGAGI. This CDR3 region has 16 residues. The trim removed 2 bases at V and 6 bases at J, leaving 8 bases unmatched. The CDR3, as DNA: TGTGCCAGCAGTTACCTTCCGGGACAGGGGGCGGGCGAGCAGTACTTC. It encodes CASSYLPGQGAGEQYF.

CDR3 region: CASSPGDRAHEQYF. For the CDR3, the DNA is TGCGCCAGCAGCCCCGGGGACAGGGCTCACGAGCAGTACTTC. The rearrangement joins TRBV4-1 to TRBJ2-7; 9 bases are shared with TRBD1. Germline CDR1 MGHRA, CDR2 YSYEKL. The J segment lost 5 bases and the V segment lost 4 bases, leaving 6 bases of the junction unmatched. CDR3 size: 14 residues.

The V gene is TRBV5-8, the J gene TRBJ2-7, with TRBD1 as a possible D gene (5 bases). CDR1 and CDR2 from the germline V gene are SGHTS and YDEGEE. This CDR3 is 14 amino acids long. V gave up 1 base and J gave up 2 bases, with 10 bases separating them. The CDR3 region has the DNA TGTGCCAGCAGCTTGATTACAGGTCCCTACGAGCAGTACTTC. Encoded protein: CASSLITGPYEQYF.

The chain links TRBV4-1 to TRBJ2-7; 9 bases are a match to TRBD1. The V and J ends lost 4 bases and 3 bases, in that order; junction bases with no gene match: 16. The CDR3 has 18 amino acids. Germline CDR1 and CDR2: MGHRA and YSYEKL. For the CDR3, the DNA is TGCGCCAGCAGCCTCCAAAGGGGTACCGGGACAGGGCACTACGAGCAGTACTTC. This sequence encodes CASSLQRGTGTGHYEQYF.

This clone was seen only once. As DNA, the CDR3 is TGCGCCAGCAGCGTATCTAGGACAGACAATGAGCAGTTCTTC. Its protein product is CASSVSRTDNEQFF. V gene TRBV5-1 combines with J gene TRBJ2-1; D is possibly TRBD1 (6 bases). Germline CDR1 SGHRS, CDR2 YFSETQ. Trimming shortened V by 4 bases and J by 5 bases, and 13 bases separated the two germline ends. This CDR3 has 14 amino acids.

The chain has TRBV6-1 and TRBJ2-7, with 8 positions matching TRBD2. CDR1 and CDR2 from the germline V gene are MNHNS and SASEGT. CDR3 length: 14 amino acids. The J segment lost 0 bases and the V segment lost 8 bases, leaving 6 bases of the junction unmatched. In DNA form, the CDR3 reads TGTGCCAGCCCGGGAGGGCAAAGCTCCTACGAGCAGTACTTC. Encoded protein: CASPGGQSSYEQYF.